The 20 T cell receptor beta chains given below trace back to one sample, sequenced in a study of human T cells and chemical hapten exposure. The time point denotes: patch test 2, 6 weeks after DPC sensitization. Treatment specified: therapeutic diphenylcyclopropenone sensitization with weekly scalp DPC. TCRdb independently ran MiXCR on the RACE reads; one entry per CDR3 protein. Among more than 75,000 distinct CDR3 sequences listed, around 9.6% were seen once. The specimen comprised whole blood, sampled in connection with sensitization to the hapten diphenylcyclopropenone (DPC). These receptors were taken from a woman in her twenties or thirties with alopecia areata. Some clones in this sample may be carry-over from other donors' samples.

This clonotype was picked up many times. V gene TRBV6-1 combines with J gene TRBJ2-5; 8 bases fit TRBD1. The length of the CDR3 is 17 residues. CDR1 and CDR2 (germline): MNHNS, SASEGT. Trimming took 1 base from V and 2 from J; bases not matched to a gene: 9. DNA of the CDR3: TGTGCCAGCAGTGAAGGGATCAGGGGGCCGGGGCAAGAGACCCAGTACTTC. The encoded protein is CASSEGIRGPGQETQYF.

This clonotype was observed at least ten times. The V call is TRBV21-1, the J call TRBJ2-7; the DNA was not used to check the table's D call, TRBD1. TRBV21-1 is deemed a pseudogene. This CDR3 has 13 amino acids. CDR3 nucleotide sequence: TGTGCCAGCAGCAAGGGACAGAACTACGAGCAGTACTTC. Its translation: CASSKGQNYEQYF.

In this sample, this clonotype turned up many times. The J gene is TRBJ2-6, the V gene TRBV6-5, with 7 nucleotides matching TRBD1. The J segment lost 2 bases and the V segment lost 0 bases, leaving 1 base of the junction unmatched. This CDR3 comprises 16 residues. CDR1 and CDR2 from the germline V gene are MNHEY and SVGAGI. CDR3 sequence reads: CASSYSDRAGANVLTF. The CDR3 region has the DNA TGTGCCAGCAGTTACTCCGACAGGGCTGGGGCCAACGTCCTGACTTTC.

This clonotype was seen many times. The V call is TRBV28, the J call TRBJ2-5; 11 nucleotides align to TRBD2. Trimming removed 6 bases from V and 2 bases from J; junction bases left unmatched: 2. The germline gives CDR1 MDHEN, CDR2 SYDVKM. This CDR3 has 14 amino acids. In DNA, the CDR3 is TGTGCCAGCAGCCGACTAGCGGGACAAGAGACCCAGTACTTC. This codes for CASSRLAGQETQYF. Variable domain in full (rest from reference TRBV28 and TRBJ2-5): DVKVTQSSRYLVKRTGEKVFLECVQDMDHENMFWYRQDPGLGLRLIYFSYDVKMKEKGDIPEGYSVSREKKERFSLILESASTNQTSMYLCASSRLAGQETQYFGPGTRLLVL.

This clonotype was counted a few times. This chain uses TRBV20-1 with TRBJ2-3, with D possibly TRBD1 on 6 matching bases. This CDR3 region has 12 residues. V lost 5 bases and J 3 bases, leaving 9 bases between the germline ends. In germline, CDR1 is DFQATT, CDR2 SNEGSKA (reference sequence). The CDR3 protein is CSAPQGTDTQYF. The CDR3 coding sequence is TGCAGTGCTCCCCAGGGGACAGATACGCAGTATTTT.

This clonotype came up many times. V and J are TRBV3-1 and TRBJ1-1, with D uncertain. Trimming removed 5 bases from V and 1 base from J, with 11 bases in between. Germline V CDR1 and CDR2: LGHDT, YNNKEL (reference sequence). The CDR3 length is 14 residues. The CDR3 DNA sequence: TGTGCCAGCAGCTTGGAGTCTTCGAACACTGAAGCTTTCTTT. As protein: CASSLESSNTEAFF.

The chain joins TRBV20-1 to TRBJ1-5; a possible D gene is TRBD1 (6 bases). The germline CDR1 and CDR2 sequences are DFQATT and SNEGSKA (reference sequence). CDR3 length: 16 residues. V was shortened by 0 bases and J by 3 bases, with 15 bases between the two germline ends. CDR3 region: CSARDWGAGLNQPQHF. CDR3 DNA sequence: TGCAGTGCTAGAGATTGGGGGGCAGGGCTCAATCAGCCCCAGCATTTT.

V and J are TRBV29-1 and TRBJ1-2; D call uncertain. Trimming cost V 3 bases and J 0 bases, with 8 bases left between them. Per the germline V gene, CDR1 is SQVTM and CDR2 is ANQGSEA. The CDR3 extends over 13 amino acids. The chain's CDR3 is CSVDTGANYGYTF. The CDR3 nucleotides are TGCAGCGTTGACACCGGAGCTAACTATGGCTACACCTTC.

Many counts were recorded for this clonotype. V usage is TRBV10-1 and J usage is TRBJ2-5; 9 bases align to TRBD1. V lost 0 bases and J lost 5; bases outside the gene matches: 4. The length of the CDR3 is 15 residues. Germline V gene lookup returns CDR1 WNHNN and CDR2 SYGVQD (reference sequence). CDR3 in DNA: TGCGCCAGCAGTGAGTCAACAGGGGGCCCGGAGACCCAGTACTTC. Amino acids: CASSESTGGPETQYF.

In its sample, this clonotype was seen many times. The V and J genes are TRBV5-1 and TRBJ1-4; D possibly corresponds to TRBD1 (5 bases). V lost 5 bases and J lost 3, with 11 bases in between. The germline gives CDR1 SGHRS, CDR2 YFSETQ. The CDR3 runs to 14 residues. The CDR3 region is CASSRGEPNEKLFF. CDR3 nucleotides: TGCGCCAGCAGTCGAGGGGAGCCTAATGAAAAACTGTTTTTT.

This clonotype was detected ten times or more. The V call is TRBV20-1, the J call TRBJ2-7; D is perhaps TRBD2 (6 bases). Germline V CDR1 and CDR2: DFQATT, SNEGSKA (reference sequence). The CDR3 has 15 residues. Deletions cut 1 base from V and 3 bases from J, with 16 bases between. CDR3 sequence: CSARGGGRDFYEQYF. The CDR3 bases are TGCAGTGCTAGAGGCGGAGGACGGGACTTCTACGAGCAGTACTTC.

The sample holds a few counts of this clonotype. The V gene is TRBV30, the J gene TRBJ1-5, with 7 bases fitting TRBD1. The junction had 7 bases not matched to a gene; V was cut back by 2 bases and J by 6 bases. The CDR3 consists of 14 residues. Germline V gene lookup returns CDR1 GTSNPN and CDR2 SVGIG (reference sequence). The CDR3 nucleotides are TGTGCCTGGAGTAGGGGGACAGCGGGTCAGCCCCAGCATTTT. It translates to CAWSRGTAGQPQHF.

This clonotype was observed at least ten times. The V gene is TRBV7-6, the J gene TRBJ2-1; 11 bases map to TRBD2. There are 17 residues in the CDR3. CDR1 is SGHVS, CDR2 FNYEAQ, per germline. V shed 1 base, J shed 4 bases, and the junction held 6 bases outside the gene matches. CDR3 nucleotides: TGTGCCAGCAGCTTAGATACTAGCGGGAGCGGGTACAATGAGCAGTTCTTC. Translation gives CASSLDTSGSGYNEQFF.

A few counts support this clonotype. CDR3 in DNA: TGTGCCAGTAGTCGGTTAGCGGGAGGGTCGACAGATACGCAGTATTTT. Its translation is CASSRLAGGSTDTQYF. The rearrangement joins TRBV19 to TRBJ2-3; 11 nucleotides align to TRBD2. Looked up from germline, CDR1 is LNHDA and CDR2 is SQIVND (reference sequence). The CDR3 has 16 amino acids. V lost 5 bases and J lost 3; bases outside the gene matches: 7.

This clonotype was observed a few times. The V and J genes are TRBV5-5 and TRBJ1-1; TRBD1 might be the D (5 bases). Germline V CDR1 and CDR2: SGHKS, YYEKEE (reference sequence). The CDR3 totals 15 residues. Trimming left V 2 bases short and J 4 bases short, with 15 bases between. CDR3 nucleotide sequence: TGTGCCAGCAGCTTTCTGGGCCAGGGTAGCACTGAAGCTTTCTTT. This codes for CASSFLGQGSTEAFF.

This clonotype was picked up many times. The rearrangement joins TRBV19 to TRBJ2-3; a possible D gene is TRBD2 (5 bases). V gave up 3 bases and J gave up 0 bases, with 10 bases separating them. The CDR3 is made up of 15 amino acids. In germline, CDR1 is LNHDA, CDR2 SQIVND (reference sequence). The CDR3 reads CASSIRRTSTDTQYF. The CDR3 DNA follows: TGTGCCAGTAGTATTAGGAGGACTAGCACAGATACGCAGTATTTT.

V is TRBV6-2 or TRBV6-3 and J is TRBJ2-1; D is possibly TRBD1 or TRBD2 (6 bases each). Germline lookup yields CDR1 MNHEY and CDR2 SVGEGT. The V gene lost 7 bases and the J gene lost 5 bases, with 12 bases spanning the gap. The CDR3 contains 13 residues. The CDR3 sequence is CASKGGPNNEQFF. CDR3 nucleotide sequence: TGTGCCAGCAAGGGGGGACCAAACAATGAGCAGTTCTTC.

In this sample, this clonotype turned up a few times. The chain employs TRBV29-1 and TRBJ2-1; 8 bases map to TRBD1. CDR1 SQVTM and CDR2 ANQGSEA come from the germline V gene. This CDR3 contains 12 residues. For the CDR3, the DNA is TGCAGTGTAGATCCAACAGGGGGTGAGCAGTTCTTC. Its protein is CSVDPTGGEQFF.

This clonotype was detected ten times or more. The chain joins TRBV29-1 to TRBJ1-1; TRBD1 might be the D (6 bases). The CDR3 runs 13 residues. Deletions cut 5 bases from V and 1 base from J, with 11 bases between. Looked up from germline, CDR1 is SQVTM and CDR2 is ANQGSEA. CDR3 sequence (DNA): TGCAGCGTTAGTACAGGGCGGAACACTGAAGCTTTCTTT. It specifies CSVSTGRNTEAFF.

This clonotype was counted at least ten times. This rearrangement joins TRBV7-7 to TRBJ2-2; D gene unclear. V lost 5 bases and J lost 5, with 9 bases in between. Per the germline V gene, CDR1 is SSHAT and CDR2 is FNYEAQ (reference sequence). This CDR3 region has 13 residues. CDR3 sequence (DNA): TGTGCCAGCAGCCCATACGGGACCGGGGAGCTGTTTTTT. Translation: CASSPYGTGELFF. Complete variable domain (other parts from reference TRBV7-7 and TRBJ2-2): GAGVSQSPRYKVTKRGQDVTLRCDPISSHATLYWYQQALGQGPEFLTYFNYEAQPDKSGLPSDRFSAERPEGSISTLTIQRTEQRDSAMYRCASSPYGTGELFFGEGSRLTVL.